The following is a T cell receptor (beta chain) sequence with its context. This record comes from a study of control samples from healthy donors and cancer patients. CDR1 is WNHNN and CDR2 is SYGVQD in the germline V gene (reference sequence). The length of the CDR3 is 12 residues. V was trimmed by 10 bases and J by 8 bases, leaving 15 bases between them. Profiled with immunoSEQ multiplex PCR; TCRdb holds only in-frame clones, not every one. The sample lists approximately 150,000 clones; about 90% were seen once. The origin of this receptor is a man aged 50-59 years with head and neck cancer. The chain has TRBV10-1 and TRBJ2-1; D gene unclear. Sequenced sample: PBMCs. The CDR3 is CATSKVKDEQFF. In nucleotides, the CDR3 is TGCGCCACCAGCAAGGTCAAGGATGAGCAGTTCTTC.